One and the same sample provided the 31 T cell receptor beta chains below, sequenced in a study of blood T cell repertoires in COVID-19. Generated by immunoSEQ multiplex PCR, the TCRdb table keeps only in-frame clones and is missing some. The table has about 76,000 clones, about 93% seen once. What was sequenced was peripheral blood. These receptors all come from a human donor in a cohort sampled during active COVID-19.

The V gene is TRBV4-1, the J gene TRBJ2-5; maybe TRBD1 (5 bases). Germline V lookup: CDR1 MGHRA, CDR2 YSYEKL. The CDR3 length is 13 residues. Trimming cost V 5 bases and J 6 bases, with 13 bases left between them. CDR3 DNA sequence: TGCGCCAGCAGCAATCCCCTGGGGCAGACCCAGTACTTC. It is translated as CASSNPLGQTQYF.

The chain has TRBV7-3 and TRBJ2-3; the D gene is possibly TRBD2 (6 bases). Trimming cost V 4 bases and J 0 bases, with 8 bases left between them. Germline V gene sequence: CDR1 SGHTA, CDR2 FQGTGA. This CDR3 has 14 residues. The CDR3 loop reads CASSSGTSTDTQYF. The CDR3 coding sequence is TGTGCCAGCAGCTCAGGGACTAGCACAGATACGCAGTATTTT.

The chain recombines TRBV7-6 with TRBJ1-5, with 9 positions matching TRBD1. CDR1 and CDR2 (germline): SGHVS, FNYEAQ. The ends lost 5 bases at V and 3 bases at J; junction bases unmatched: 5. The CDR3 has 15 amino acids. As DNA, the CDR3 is TGTGCCAGCAGCCCACGGACAGGGGACAATCAGCCCCAGCATTTT. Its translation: CASSPRTGDNQPQHF.

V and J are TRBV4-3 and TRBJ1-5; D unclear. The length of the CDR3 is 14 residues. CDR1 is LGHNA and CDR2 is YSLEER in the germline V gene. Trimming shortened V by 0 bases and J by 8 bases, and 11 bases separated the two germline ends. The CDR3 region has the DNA TGCGCCAGCAGCCAAGATAATGGCCACGAGCCCCAGCATTTT. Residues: CASSQDNGHEPQHF.

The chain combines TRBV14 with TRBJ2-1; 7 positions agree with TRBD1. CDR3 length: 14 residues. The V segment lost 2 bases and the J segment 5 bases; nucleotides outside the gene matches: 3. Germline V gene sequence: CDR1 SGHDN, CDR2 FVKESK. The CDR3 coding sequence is TGTGCCAGCAGCCAATGGGACAGACACAATGAGCAGTTCTTC. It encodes CASSQWDRHNEQFF. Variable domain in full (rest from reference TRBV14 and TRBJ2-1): EAGVTQFPSHSVIEKGQTVTLRCDPISGHDNLYWYRRVMGKEIKFLLHFVKESKQDESGMPNNRFLAERTGGTYSTLKVQPAELEDSGVYFCASSQWDRHNEQFFGPGTRLTVL.

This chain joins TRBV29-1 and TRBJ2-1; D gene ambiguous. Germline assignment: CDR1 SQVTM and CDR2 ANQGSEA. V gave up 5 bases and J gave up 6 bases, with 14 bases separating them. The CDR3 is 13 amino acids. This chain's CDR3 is CSVRLPPPNEQFF. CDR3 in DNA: TGCAGCGTTCGACTCCCTCCCCCCAATGAGCAGTTCTTC.

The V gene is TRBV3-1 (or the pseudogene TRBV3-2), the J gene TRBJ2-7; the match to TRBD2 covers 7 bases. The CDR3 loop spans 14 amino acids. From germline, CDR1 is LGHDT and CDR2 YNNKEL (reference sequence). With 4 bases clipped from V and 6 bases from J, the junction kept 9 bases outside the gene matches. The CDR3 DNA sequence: TGTGCCAGCAGCCCTGGTAGTAGCGGGCGCGAGCAGTACTTC. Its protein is CASSPGSSGREQYF.

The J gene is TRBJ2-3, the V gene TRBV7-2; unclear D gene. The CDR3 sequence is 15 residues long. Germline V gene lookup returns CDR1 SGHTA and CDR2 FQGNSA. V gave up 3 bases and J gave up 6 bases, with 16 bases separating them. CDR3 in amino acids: CASSFRLSNGDTQYF. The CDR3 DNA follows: TGTGCCAGCAGCTTCCGACTGAGCAACGGGGATACGCAGTATTTT.

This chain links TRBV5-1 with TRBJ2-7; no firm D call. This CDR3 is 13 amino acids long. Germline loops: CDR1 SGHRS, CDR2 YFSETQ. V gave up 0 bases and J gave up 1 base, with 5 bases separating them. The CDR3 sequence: CASSLGESYEQYF. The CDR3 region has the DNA TGCGCCAGCAGCTTGGGTGAGTCCTACGAGCAGTACTTC.

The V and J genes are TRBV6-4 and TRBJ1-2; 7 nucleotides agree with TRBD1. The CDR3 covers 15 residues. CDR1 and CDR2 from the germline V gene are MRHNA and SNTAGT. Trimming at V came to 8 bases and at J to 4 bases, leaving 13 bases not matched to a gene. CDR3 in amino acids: CASGEVPGQIYGYTF. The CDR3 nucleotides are TGTGCCAGCGGAGAAGTTCCGGGACAGATCTATGGCTACACCTTC.

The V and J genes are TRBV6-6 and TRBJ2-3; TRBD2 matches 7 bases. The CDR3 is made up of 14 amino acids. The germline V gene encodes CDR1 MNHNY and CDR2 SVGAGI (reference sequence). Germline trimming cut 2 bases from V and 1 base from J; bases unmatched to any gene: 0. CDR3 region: CASSYGGGTDTQYF. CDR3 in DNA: TGTGCCAGCAGTTACGGGGGGGGCACAGATACGCAGTATTTT.

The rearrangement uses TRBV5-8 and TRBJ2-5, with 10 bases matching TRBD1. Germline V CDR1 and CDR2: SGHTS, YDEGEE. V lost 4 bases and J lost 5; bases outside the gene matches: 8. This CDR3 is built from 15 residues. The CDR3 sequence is CASSPLTGGTETQYF. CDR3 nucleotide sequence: TGTGCCAGCAGCCCTCTGACAGGGGGCACCGAGACCCAGTACTTC.

Here the CDR3 DNA reads TGTGCCAGCAGCCAAGCGACAGTTACCGCTAATGAAAAACTGTTTTTT. As protein: CASSQATVTANEKLFF. The chain links TRBV4-2 to TRBJ1-4; D might be TRBD1 (5 bases). Looked up from germline, CDR1 is LGHNA and CDR2 is YNFKEQ. Trimming shortened V by 1 base and J by 3 bases, and 12 bases separated the two germline ends. The CDR3 is 16 amino acids.

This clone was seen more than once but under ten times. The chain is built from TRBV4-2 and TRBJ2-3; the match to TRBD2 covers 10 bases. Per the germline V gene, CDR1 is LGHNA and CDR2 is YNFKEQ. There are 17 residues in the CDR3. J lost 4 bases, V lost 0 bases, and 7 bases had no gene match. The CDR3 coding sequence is TGTGCCAGCAGCCAAGATCTACTAGCGGGGTGGTCAGATACGCAGTATTTT. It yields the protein CASSQDLLAGWSDTQYF.

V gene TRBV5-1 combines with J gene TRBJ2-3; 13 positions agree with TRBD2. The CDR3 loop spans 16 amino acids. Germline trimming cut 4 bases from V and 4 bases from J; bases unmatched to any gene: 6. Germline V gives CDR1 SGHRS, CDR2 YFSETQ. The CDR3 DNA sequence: TGCGCCAGCAGCCTTGGACTAGCGGGGGACCCAGATACGCAGTATTTT. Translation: CASSLGLAGDPDTQYF. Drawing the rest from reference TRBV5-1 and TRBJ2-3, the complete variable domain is KAGVTQTPRYLIKTRGQQVTLSCSPISGHRSVSWYQQTPGQGLQFLFEYFSETQRNKGNFPGRFSGRQFSNSRSEMNVSTLELGDSALYLCASSLGLAGDPDTQYFGPGTRLTVL.

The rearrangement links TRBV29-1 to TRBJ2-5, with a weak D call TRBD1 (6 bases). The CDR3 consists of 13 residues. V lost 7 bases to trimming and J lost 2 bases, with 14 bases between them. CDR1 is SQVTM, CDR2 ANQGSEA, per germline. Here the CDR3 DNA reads TGCAGCGCCACCTGGACAGTACAAGAGACCCAGTACTTC. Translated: CSATWTVQETQYF. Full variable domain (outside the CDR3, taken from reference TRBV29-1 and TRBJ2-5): SAVISQKPSRDICQRGTSLTIQCQVDSQVTMMFWYRQQPGQSLTLIATANQGSEATYESGFVIDKFPISRPNLTFSTLTVSNMSPEDSSIYLCSATWTVQETQYFGPGTRLLVL.

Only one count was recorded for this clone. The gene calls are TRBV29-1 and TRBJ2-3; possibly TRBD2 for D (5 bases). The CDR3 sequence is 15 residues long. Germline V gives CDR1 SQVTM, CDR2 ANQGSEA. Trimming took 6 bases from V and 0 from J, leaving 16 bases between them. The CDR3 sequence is CSVALAVPSTDTQYF. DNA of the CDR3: TGCAGCGTGGCCCTAGCCGTCCCTAGCACAGATACGCAGTATTTT.

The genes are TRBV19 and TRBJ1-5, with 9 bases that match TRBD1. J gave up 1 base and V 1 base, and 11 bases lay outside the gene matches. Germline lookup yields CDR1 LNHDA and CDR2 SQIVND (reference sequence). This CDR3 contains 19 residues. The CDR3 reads CASSIGNRGPESSNQPQHF. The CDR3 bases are TGTGCCAGTAGTATAGGAAACAGGGGGCCAGAGTCGAGCAATCAGCCCCAGCATTTT.

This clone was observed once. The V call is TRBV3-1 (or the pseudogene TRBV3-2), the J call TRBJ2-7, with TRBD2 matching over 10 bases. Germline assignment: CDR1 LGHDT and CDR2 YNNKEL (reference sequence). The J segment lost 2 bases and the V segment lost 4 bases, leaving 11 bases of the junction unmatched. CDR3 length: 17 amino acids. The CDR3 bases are TGTGCCAGCAGCCTCCTGGCTAGCGGGGGCCTAGCCTACGAGCAGTACTTC. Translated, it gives CASSLLASGGLAYEQYF.

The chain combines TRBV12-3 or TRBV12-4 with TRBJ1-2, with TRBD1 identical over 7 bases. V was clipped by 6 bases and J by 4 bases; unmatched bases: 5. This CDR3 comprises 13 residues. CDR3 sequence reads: CASSPGQFYGYTF. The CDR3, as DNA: TGTGCCAGCAGCCCGGGACAGTTCTATGGCTACACCTTC.

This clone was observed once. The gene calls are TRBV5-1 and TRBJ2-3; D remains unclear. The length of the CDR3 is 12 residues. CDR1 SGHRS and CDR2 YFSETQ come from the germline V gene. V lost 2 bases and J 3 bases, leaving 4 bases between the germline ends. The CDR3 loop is CASSFITDTQYF. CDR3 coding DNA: TGCGCCAGCAGCTTTATTACAGATACGCAGTATTTT.

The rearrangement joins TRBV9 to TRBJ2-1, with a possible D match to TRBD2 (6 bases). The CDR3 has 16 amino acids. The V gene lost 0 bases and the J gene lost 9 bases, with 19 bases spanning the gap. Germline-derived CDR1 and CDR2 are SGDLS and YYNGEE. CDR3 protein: CASSVGLVNTRGEQFF. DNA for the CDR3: TGTGCCAGCAGCGTAGGACTAGTAAACACGAGGGGTGAGCAGTTCTTC.

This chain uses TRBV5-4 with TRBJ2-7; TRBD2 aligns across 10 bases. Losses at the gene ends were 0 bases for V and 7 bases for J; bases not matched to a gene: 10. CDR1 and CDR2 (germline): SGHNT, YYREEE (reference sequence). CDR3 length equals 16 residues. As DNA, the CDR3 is TGTGCCAGCAGCTTGGGCCCAGCGGGGGGGCTAGGTGAGCAGTACTTC. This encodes CASSLGPAGGLGEQYF.

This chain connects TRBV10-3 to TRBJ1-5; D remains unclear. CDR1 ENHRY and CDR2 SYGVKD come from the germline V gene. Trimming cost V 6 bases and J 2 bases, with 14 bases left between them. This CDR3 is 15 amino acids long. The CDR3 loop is CAISLGHGGNQPQHF. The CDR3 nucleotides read TGTGCCATCAGCCTTGGTCACGGGGGCAATCAGCCCCAGCATTTT.

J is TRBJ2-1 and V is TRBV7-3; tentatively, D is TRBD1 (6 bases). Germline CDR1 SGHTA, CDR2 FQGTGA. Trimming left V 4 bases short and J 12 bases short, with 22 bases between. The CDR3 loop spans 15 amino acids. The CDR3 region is CASSSTLQQGQAQFF. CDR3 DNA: TGTGCCAGCAGCTCAACCCTTCAACAGGGCCAGGCGCAGTTCTTC.

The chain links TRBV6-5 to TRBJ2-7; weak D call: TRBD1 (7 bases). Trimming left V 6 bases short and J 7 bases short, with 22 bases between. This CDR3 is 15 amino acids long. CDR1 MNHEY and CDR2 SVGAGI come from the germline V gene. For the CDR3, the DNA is TGTGCCAGCAGCTCCCGGGGGACAGTACCTACGGAGCAGTACTTC. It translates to CASSSRGTVPTEQYF.

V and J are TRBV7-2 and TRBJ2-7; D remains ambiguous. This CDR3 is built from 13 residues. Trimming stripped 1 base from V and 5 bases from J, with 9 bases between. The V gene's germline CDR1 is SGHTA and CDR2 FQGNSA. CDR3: CASSLGVVDEQYF. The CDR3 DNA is TGTGCCAGCAGCTTAGGAGTCGTCGACGAGCAGTACTTC.

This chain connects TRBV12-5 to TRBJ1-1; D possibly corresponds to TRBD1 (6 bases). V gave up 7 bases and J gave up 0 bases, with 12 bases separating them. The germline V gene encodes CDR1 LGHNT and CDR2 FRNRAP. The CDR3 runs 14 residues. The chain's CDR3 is CASARDNMNTEAFF. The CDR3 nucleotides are TGTGCTAGTGCACGGGACAATATGAACACTGAAGCTTTCTTT.

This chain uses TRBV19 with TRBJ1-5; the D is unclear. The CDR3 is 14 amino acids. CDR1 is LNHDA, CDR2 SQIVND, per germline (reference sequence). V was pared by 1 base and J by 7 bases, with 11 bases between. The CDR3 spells CASSIVTEGQPQHF. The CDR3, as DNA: TGTGCCAGTAGTATAGTCACGGAGGGACAGCCCCAGCATTTT. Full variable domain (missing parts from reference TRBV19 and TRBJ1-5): DGGITQSPKYLFRKEGQNVTLSCEQNLNHDAMYWYRQDPGQGLRLIYYSQIVNDFQKGDIAEGYSVSREKKESFPLTVTSAQKNPTAFYLCASSIVTEGQPQHFGDGTRLSIL.

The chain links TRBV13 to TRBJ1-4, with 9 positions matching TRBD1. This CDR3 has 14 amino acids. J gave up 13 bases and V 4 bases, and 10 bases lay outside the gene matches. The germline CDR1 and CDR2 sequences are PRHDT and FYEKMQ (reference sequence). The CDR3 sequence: CASSYRGQGGLLFF. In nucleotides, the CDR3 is TGTGCCAGCAGCTACCGGGGACAGGGCGGGCTACTGTTTTTT.

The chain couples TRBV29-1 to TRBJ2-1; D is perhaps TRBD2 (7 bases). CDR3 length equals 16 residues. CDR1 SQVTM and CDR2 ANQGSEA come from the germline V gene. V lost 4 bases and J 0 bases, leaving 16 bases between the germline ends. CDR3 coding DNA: TGCAGCGTTGGAGGGGGGGGGAAACGCTCCTACAATGAGCAGTTCTTC. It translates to CSVGGGGKRSYNEQFF.